The rows below give T cell receptor beta chains drawn from one sample of a study of T cell repertoires in cytomegalovirus infection. Each CDR3 protein is one row after TCRdb ran MiXCR on the reads. The data hold 70,000 or so distinct CDR3 sequences, with around 30% observed a single time. Antigen specificity for these receptors is unknown. Here the sequenced sample was CD8+ T cells from cultured PBMCs, taken from culture after CMV antigen stimulation. These receptors were obtained from a human donor in good health (CMV status not recorded). Some clones in this sample may be carry-over from other donors' samples. The CDR3 runs from the conserved cysteine through the conserved F or W. The D gene is left open where the match is weak. Part of the rows lack a size; the others show once, few, many or a class for expanded clones.

D gene	J gene	V gene	CDR3 length	clone size	CDR3 protein	CDR3 DNA
.	TRBJ2-5	TRBV10-3	13	.	CAIRRRLIETQYF	TGTGCCATCAGAAGGCGATTAATAGAGACCCAGTACTTC
.	TRBJ1-2	TRBV7-9	14	.	CASSPPARWDGYTF	TGTGCCAGCAGCCCCCCTGCCCGTTGGGATGGCTACACCTTC
.	TRBJ2-6	TRBV7-8	20	many	CASSFRISGLRNSGANVLTF	TGTGCCAGCAGCTTCAGAATTTCGGGACTGAGAAACTCTGGGGCCAACGTCCTGACTTTC
.	TRBJ2-7	TRBV11-2	15	.	CASSLGGATSREQYF	TGTGCCAGCAGCTTAGGCGGGGCGACGAGTCGCGAGCAGTACTTC
.	TRBJ2-5	TRBV27	14	few	CASSPEIRQETQYF	TGTGCCAGCAGCCCAGAAATCCGACAAGAGACCCAGTACTTC
.	TRBJ1-6	TRBV30	16	few	CAGADFRGNQGSPLHF	TGTGCCGGAGCCGACTTCAGGGGAAATCAAGGGTCACCCCTCCACTTT
TRBD1	TRBJ2-1	TRBV24-1	16	once	CATSDPGQGGYNEQFF	TGTGCCACCAGTGATCCGGGACAGGGGGGATACAATGAGCAGTTCTTC
TRBD2	TRBJ2-1	TRBV5-1	17	once	CASSSAIAGPAGNEQFF	TGCGCCAGCAGCTCAGCCATAGCGGGCCCAGCGGGAAATGAGCAGTTCTTC
TRBD1	TRBJ2-1	TRBV11-2	13	.	CASSPGTGNEQFF	TGTGCCAGCAGCCCCGGGACAGGGAATGAGCAGTTCTTC
TRBD2	TRBJ2-1	TRBV24-1	16	few	CATSSWSTSGGAFKFF	TGTGCCACCTCAAGTTGGAGTACTAGCGGGGGGGCCTTTAAGTTCTTC
.	TRBJ1-4	TRBV28	16	.	CASSLLGAGVNEKLFF	TGTGCCAGCAGTTTATTGGGGGCAGGGGTTAATGAAAAACTGTTTTTT
.	TRBJ2-2	TRBV4-3	17	.	CASSQALVVRDTGELFF	TGCGCCAGCAGCCAAGCATTGGTTGTCAGGGACACCGGGGAGCTGTTTTTT
TRBD1	TRBJ1-1	TRBV11-3	19	many	CASSLVGWTGGSVRTEAFF	TGTGCCAGCAGCTTAGTAGGTTGGACAGGGGGCTCGGTAAGGACTGAAGCTTTCTTT
.	TRBJ2-3	TRBV28	13	few	CASLLRGSDTQYF	TGTGCCAGCCTCCTCAGGGGCTCAGATACGCAGTATTTT
.	TRBJ2-7	TRBV6-1	15	.	CASSYDRGSTDEQYF	TGTGCCAGCAGTTATGATCGGGGGAGCACCGACGAGCAGTACTTC
TRBD2	TRBJ2-7	TRBV11-2	14	few	CASRGLAGAHEQYF	TGTGCCAGCCGTGGACTAGCGGGAGCCCACGAGCAGTACTTC
.	TRBJ2-1	TRBV7-6	13	few	CASSPPLGNEQFF	TGTGCCAGCAGCCCACCCCTCGGCAATGAGCAGTTCTTC
.	TRBJ1-2	TRBV5-6	14	.	CASSQGRAHHGYTF	TGTGCCAGCAGCCAAGGACGGGCCCACCATGGCTACACCTTC
.	TRBJ1-5	TRBV28	13	.	CASRTGHIQPQHF	TGTGCCAGTCGAACCGGACACATCCAGCCCCAGCATTTT
TRBD1	TRBJ1-2	TRBV25-1	13	once	CASSLQGAHGYTF	TGTGCCAGCAGTTTACAGGGGGCCCATGGCTACACCTTC
.	TRBJ1-2	TRBV9	16	many	CASSESGGIEDYGYTF	TGTGCCAGCAGCGAAAGTGGTGGGATCGAAGACTATGGCTACACCTTC
.	TRBJ2-2	TRBV6-1	15	many	CASSEVGDHTGELFF	TGTGCCAGCAGTGAAGTTGGGGACCACACCGGGGAGCTGTTTTTT
.	TRBJ2-3	TRBV28	14	few	CASSLQDLTDTQYF	TGTGCCAGCAGCCTCCAGGACCTCACAGATACGCAGTATTTT
.	TRBJ2-7	TRBV25-1	12	few	CASIGTAGVEYF	TGTGCCAGCATCGGGACCGCAGGGGTGGAGTACTTC
.	TRBJ1-1	TRBV6-1	14	many	CASSERGLETEAFF	TGTGCCAGCAGTGAACGGGGGCTGGAGACTGAAGCTTTCTTT
TRBD1	TRBJ2-7	TRBV29-1	12	many	CSVGSGGYEQYF	TGCAGCGTTGGGTCAGGGGGCTACGAGCAGTACTTC
.	TRBJ1-4	TRBV9	14	.	CASSATNDNEKLFF	TGTGCCAGCAGCGCGACCAACGATAATGAAAAACTGTTTTTT
.	TRBJ2-1	TRBV4-3	16	few	CASSQEREGTYNEQFF	TGCGCCAGCAGCCAAGAGAGAGAGGGGACGTACAATGAGCAGTTCTTC
.	TRBJ1-6	TRBV9	15	.	CASSDGVGNNSPLHF	TGTGCCAGCAGCGATGGAGTGGGTAATAATTCACCCCTCCACTTT
.	TRBJ1-1	TRBV11-2	17	many	CASSPLPGHAGNTEAFF	TGTGCCAGCAGCCCATTGCCGGGACACGCCGGCAACACTGAAGCTTTCTTT
.	TRBJ1-6	TRBV12-3/TRBV12-4	12	many	CASSPHLTPLHF	TGTGCCAGCAGTCCGCATTTGACACCCCTCCACTTT
.	TRBJ2-1	TRBV9	17	.	CASSDNKGQEQYNEQFF	TGTGCCAGCAGCGATAACAAGGGGCAGGAGCAATACAATGAGCAGTTCTTC
TRBD1	TRBJ1-2	TRBV2	14	few	CASSDRALSYGYTF	TGTGCCAGCAGCGACAGGGCACTCTCCTATGGCTACACCTTC
.	TRBJ1-2	TRBV7-8	17	.	CASSPEVVAVTNYGYTF	TGTGCCAGCAGCCCCGAGGTGGTCGCGGTGACTAACTATGGCTACACCTTC
TRBD1	TRBJ2-6	TRBV5-4	18	many	CASSLRDRGTSGANVLTF	TGTGCCAGCAGCCTCCGGGACAGGGGGACCTCTGGGGCCAACGTCCTGACTTTC
TRBD2	TRBJ2-7	TRBV5-6	15	.	CASSRGGRGSYEQYF	TGTGCCAGCAGCCGGGGGGGCAGGGGCTCCTACGAGCAGTACTTC
.	TRBJ2-7	TRBV10-3	13	large	CATSRASGDEQYF	TGTGCCACATCAAGGGCCTCCGGGGACGAGCAGTACTTC
.	TRBJ1-1	TRBV4-3	13	.	CASSHRRDTEAFF	TGCGCCAGCAGCCATCGTCGGGACACTGAAGCTTTCTTT
.	TRBJ2-7	TRBV19	13	.	CASSIGSDSEQYF	TGTGCCAGTAGTATAGGTTCGGATTCCGAGCAGTACTTC
TRBD2	TRBJ2-7	TRBV6-6	12	few	CASSGLAPGQYF	TGTGCCAGCAGTGGACTAGCGCCTGGGCAGTACTTC
TRBD1	TRBJ1-1	TRBV27	18	few	CASSLSTGQGGMNTEAFF	TGTGCCAGCAGTTTATCTACGGGACAGGGAGGGATGAACACTGAAGCTTTCTTT
.	TRBJ1-1	TRBV7-4	13	.	CASNRELGAEAFF	TGTGCCAGCAACAGGGAACTGGGGGCTGAAGCTTTCTTT
TRBD1	TRBJ1-4	TRBV27	15	few	CASSLYTGGGEKLFF	TGTGCCAGCAGTTTATATACAGGGGGCGGTGAAAAACTGTTTTTT
.	TRBJ2-7	TRBV7-2	14	many	CASTPGPSTYEQYF	TGTGCCAGCACCCCCGGGCCTTCTACCTACGAGCAGTACTTC
.	TRBJ1-6	TRBV6-2/TRBV6-3	16	.	CASSYSMQRSLEPLHF	TGTGCCAGCAGTTACTCGATGCAGAGGTCGCTTGAACCCCTCCACTTT
TRBD2	TRBJ2-1	TRBV20-1	14	few	CSAVRLAGEDEQFF	TGCAGTGCTGTCCGACTAGCGGGAGAAGATGAGCAGTTCTTC
.	TRBJ2-3	TRBV7-9	15	few	CASSPALISTDTQYF	TGTGCCAGCAGCCCGGCCCTTATTAGCACAGATACGCAGTATTTT
.	TRBJ2-1	TRBV7-3	13	.	CASSLSEMNEQFF	TGTGCCAGCAGCTTATCCGAAATGAATGAGCAGTTCTTC
.	TRBJ1-5	TRBV7-2	15	few	CASSDSTASNQPQHF	TGTGCCAGCAGCGACTCGACAGCCAGCAATCAGCCCCAGCATTTT
TRBD2	TRBJ2-3	TRBV9	14	.	CASSVRRERDTQYF	TGTGCCAGCAGCGTACGGCGGGAGAGGGATACGCAGTATTTT
TRBD2	TRBJ2-5	TRBV7-8	18	many	CASSLGRTSGGGQETQYF	TGTGCCAGCAGCTTAGGAAGGACTAGCGGGGGTGGCCAAGAGACCCAGTACTTC
TRBD1	TRBJ1-2	TRBV10-3	15	.	CAISESNWDREYYTF	TGTGCCATCAGTGAGTCGAACTGGGACAGGGAGTATTACACCTTC
.	TRBJ1-1	TRBV5-1	12	few	CASSNERTEAFF	TGCGCCAGCAGCAACGAGAGGACTGAAGCTTTCTTT